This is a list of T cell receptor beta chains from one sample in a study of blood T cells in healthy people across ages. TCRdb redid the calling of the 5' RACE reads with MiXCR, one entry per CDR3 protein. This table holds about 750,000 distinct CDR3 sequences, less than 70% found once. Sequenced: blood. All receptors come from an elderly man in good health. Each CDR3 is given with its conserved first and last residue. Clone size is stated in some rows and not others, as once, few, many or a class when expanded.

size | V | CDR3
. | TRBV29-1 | CSAPGTGTVIGGYTF
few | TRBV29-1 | CSAEGGSYEQYF
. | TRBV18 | CASSPSAGGSRYEQYF
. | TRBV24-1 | CATSDDRTGGYGYTF
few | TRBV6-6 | CASSDSYGTETQYF
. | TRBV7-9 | CASSPGDENTEAFF
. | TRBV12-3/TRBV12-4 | CASTAGGYNSPLHF
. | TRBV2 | CASSVRDPGAGSTDTQYF
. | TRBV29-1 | CSVVPPGTRTQYF
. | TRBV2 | CASRDRGKHRYAYF
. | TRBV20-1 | CSAPGLAGGGENIQYF
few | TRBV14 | CASSPIEGPPLEQYF
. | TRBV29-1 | CSAQVAGVSGEQFF
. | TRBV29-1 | CSAGQGSYTF
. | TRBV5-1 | CASTTTSYNEQFF
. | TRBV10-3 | CAISESLQRRAYEQYF
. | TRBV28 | CASSVSEGGTQYF
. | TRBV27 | CASTKTGGYEQYF
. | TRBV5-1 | CASSSGGSGSNQETQYF
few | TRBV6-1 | CASPESATKQYF
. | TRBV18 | CASSPGVAGVNSGYEQYF
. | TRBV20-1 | CSARGPDRASSNEQFF
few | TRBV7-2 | CASSLAVGGGNQPQHF
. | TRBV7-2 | CASSLGGLVPSGYTF
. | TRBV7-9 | CASSPRGYRQFF
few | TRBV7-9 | CASSLLGARYEQYF
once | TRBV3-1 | CASSQGLGGPGYTF
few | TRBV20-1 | CSARPWTGETYEQYF
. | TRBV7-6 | CASSLMSGQSHGYTF
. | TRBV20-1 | CSARDPWRTNTEAFF
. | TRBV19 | CASSMDGKGYPADTQYF
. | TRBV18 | CASSPTGTANYGYTF
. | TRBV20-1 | CSARDREEATRGAFF
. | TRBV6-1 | CAGSRAGGHETQYF
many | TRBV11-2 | CASNPEGVYNEQFF
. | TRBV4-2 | CASSPTGLAGDLGEQYF
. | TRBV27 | CASSYMWEAQDEQFF
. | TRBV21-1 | CARGHASNSPLHF